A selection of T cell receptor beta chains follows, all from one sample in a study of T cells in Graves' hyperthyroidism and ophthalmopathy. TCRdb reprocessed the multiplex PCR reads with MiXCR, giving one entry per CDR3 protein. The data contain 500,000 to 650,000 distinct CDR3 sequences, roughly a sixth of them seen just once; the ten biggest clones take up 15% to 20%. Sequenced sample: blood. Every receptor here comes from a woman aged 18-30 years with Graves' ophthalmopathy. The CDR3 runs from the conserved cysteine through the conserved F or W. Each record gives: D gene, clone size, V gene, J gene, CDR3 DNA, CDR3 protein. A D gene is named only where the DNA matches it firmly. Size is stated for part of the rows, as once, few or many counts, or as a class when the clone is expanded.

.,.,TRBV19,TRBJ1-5,TGTGCCAGTAGCATCACGGGGGGCCCAGGTCAGCCCCAGCATTTT,CASSITGGPGQPQHF
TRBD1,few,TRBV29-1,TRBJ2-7,TGCAGCGGGGGGGACAGGATTTCCTACGAGCAGTACTTC,CSGGDRISYEQYF
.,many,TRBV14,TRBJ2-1,TGTGCCAGCAGCCGCGCCCGGTCCAATGAGCAGTTCTTC,CASSRARSNEQFF
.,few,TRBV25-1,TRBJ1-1,TGTGCCAGCAGTGAATTCGGTACGGTGAACACTGAAGCTTTCTTT,CASSEFGTVNTEAFF
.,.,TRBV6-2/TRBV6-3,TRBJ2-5,TGTGCCAGCAGTTACCCGGACTATCAAGAGACCCAGTACTTC,CASSYPDYQETQYF
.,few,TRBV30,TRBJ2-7,TGTGCCTGGAATCGGAGGGGATCCTACGAGCAGTACTTC,CAWNRRGSYEQYF
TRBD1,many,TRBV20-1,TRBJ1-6,TGCAGTGCGAGGACAGGGGCGGGTTCACCCCTCCACTTT,CSARTGAGSPLHF
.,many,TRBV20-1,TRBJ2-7,TGCAGTGCTAGTATTTCCAGGGGAGGACGCGAGCAGTACTTC,CSASISRGGREQYF
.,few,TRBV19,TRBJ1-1,TGTGCCAGTAGGCACGATGTGGGGGTGAGCACTGAAGCTTTCTTT,CASRHDVGVSTEAFF
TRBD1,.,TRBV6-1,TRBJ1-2,TGTGCCAGCAGGATGACAGGGCCCTATGGCTACACCTTC,CASRMTGPYGYTF
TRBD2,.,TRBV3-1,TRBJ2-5,TGTGCCAGCAGCCAAGAGGGCGGGAGTCAGACCCAGTACTTC,CASSQEGGSQTQYF
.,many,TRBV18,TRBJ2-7,TGTGCCAGCTCACCCGATTTATACGAGCAGTACTTC,CASSPDLYEQYF
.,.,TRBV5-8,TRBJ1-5,TGTGCCAGCAGCTTTGGAGGGACAACAAATCAGCCCCAGCATTTT,CASSFGGTTNQPQHF
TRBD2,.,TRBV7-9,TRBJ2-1,TGTGCCAGCAGCAAGGGACTAGCGGGGGGTTCTCGTATTGAGCAGTTCTTC,CASSKGLAGGSRIEQFF
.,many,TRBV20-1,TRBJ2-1,TGCAGTGCTAGAAGGGAGAATGAGCAGTTCTTC,CSARRENEQFF
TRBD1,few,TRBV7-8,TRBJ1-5,TGTGCCAGCAGCCCGAACGACAGGGGTATCAATCAGCCCCAGCATTTT,CASSPNDRGINQPQHF
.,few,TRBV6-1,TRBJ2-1,TGTGCCAGCAGTGAGATGGGCTCCTACAATGAGCAGTTCTTC,CASSEMGSYNEQFF
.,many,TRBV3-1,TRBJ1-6,TGTGCCAGCAGCCAAGATAGGCAGGTTTCACCCCTCCACTTT,CASSQDRQVSPLHF
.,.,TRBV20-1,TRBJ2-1,TGCAGTGCTAGATGGGTTGGAGGGTACAATGAGCAGTTCTTC,CSARWVGGYNEQFF
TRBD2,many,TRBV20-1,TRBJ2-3,TGCAGTGCCCCCGGGGGGGGTAGGACAGATACGCAGTATTTT,CSAPGGGRTDTQYF
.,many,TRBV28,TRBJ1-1,TGTGCCAGCAGTTTATTGGGACAAAAGAACACTGAAGCTTTCTTT,CASSLLGQKNTEAFF
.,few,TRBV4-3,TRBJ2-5,TGCGCCAGCAGCCAAGAAGGATGGCAAGAGACCCAGTACTTC,CASSQEGWQETQYF
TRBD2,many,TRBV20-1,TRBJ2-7,TGCAGTGCGGTAAGACTAGCGGGCAATTCCTACGAGCAGTACTTC,CSAVRLAGNSYEQYF
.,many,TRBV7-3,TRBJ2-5,TGTGCCAGCAGCTTAACGTATTCGGATTTGGAGACCCAGTACTTC,CASSLTYSDLETQYF
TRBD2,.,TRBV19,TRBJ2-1,TGTGCCAGTAGTAGAGGGACTATACTTTCCTGCAATGAGCAGTTCTTC,CASSRGTILSCNEQFF
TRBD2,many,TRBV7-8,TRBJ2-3,TGTGCCAGCAGCCCTAGCGGGAGCACAGATACGCAGTATTTT,CASSPSGSTDTQYF
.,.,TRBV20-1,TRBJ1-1,TGCAGTGCTTTAGGGACATCTAACACTGAAGCTTTCTTT,CSALGTSNTEAFF
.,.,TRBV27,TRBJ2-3,TGTGCCAGCAGTTCAGGGTTTCTCAGCACAGATACGCAGTATTTT,CASSSGFLSTDTQYF
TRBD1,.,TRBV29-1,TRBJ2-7,TGCAGCACGAAGACAGGGACCTACGAGCAGTACTTC,CSTKTGTYEQYF
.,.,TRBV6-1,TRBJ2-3,TGTGCCAGCAGAAAGGGGCGCGGCGCAGATACGCAGTATTTT,CASRKGRGADTQYF
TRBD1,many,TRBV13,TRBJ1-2,TGTGCCAGCAGCTTCGGCATTGGGACAGGGGACTATGGCTACACCTTC,CASSFGIGTGDYGYTF
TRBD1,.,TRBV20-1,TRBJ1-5,TGCAGTGCTAGAGATGACAGGGAGAGTCAGCCCCAGCATTTT,CSARDDRESQPQHF
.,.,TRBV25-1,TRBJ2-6,TGTGCCAGCAGTGAAAAATGGGGACAAATCTCTGGGGCCAACGTCCTGACTTTC,CASSEKWGQISGANVLTF
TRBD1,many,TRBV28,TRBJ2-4,TGTGCCAGCAGTACCGCCGTCGGGACAGGGGATATTCGCATTCAGTACTTC,CASSTAVGTGDIRIQYF
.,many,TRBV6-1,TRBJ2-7,TGTGCCAGCAGTGAAGGCCGGGGACTTTACGAGCAGTACTTC,CASSEGRGLYEQYF
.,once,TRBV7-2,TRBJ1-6,TGTGCCAGCAGCTTGGGAACCGGCAAGGTGAATTCACCCCTCCACTTT,CASSLGTGKVNSPLHF
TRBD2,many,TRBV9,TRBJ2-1,TGTGCCAGCAGTGATCTAGCGGGACCTACTTTAGGCAATGAGCAGTTCTTC,CASSDLAGPTLGNEQFF
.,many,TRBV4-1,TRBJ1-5,TGCGCCAGCAGCCAAGTTTTGGATGGGCCCCAGCATTTT,CASSQVLDGPQHF
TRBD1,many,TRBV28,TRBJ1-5,TGTGCCAGCAGTTTAGGGTTGACAGGGGGCGCGAGCAATCAGCCCCAGCATTTT,CASSLGLTGGASNQPQHF
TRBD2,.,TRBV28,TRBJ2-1,TGTGCCAGCAGTCCCCTAGCGGAAGCACCTAGGAATGAGCAGTTCTTC,CASSPLAEAPRNEQFF
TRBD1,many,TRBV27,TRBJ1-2,TGTGCCAGCAGGGGGCCATCTCAGACAGGGTGGTATGGCTACACCTTC,CASRGPSQTGWYGYTF
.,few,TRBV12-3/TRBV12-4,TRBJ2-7,TGTGCCAGCAGCCTAGGGCCGGTGGTTTTGTCCTACGAGCAGTACTTC,CASSLGPVVLSYEQYF
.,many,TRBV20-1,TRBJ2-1,TGCAGTGCTACTCGCGACAATGAGCAGTTCTTC,CSATRDNEQFF
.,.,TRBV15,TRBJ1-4,TGTGCCACCAGCCTTGGAACTAATGAAAAACTGTTTTTT,CATSLGTNEKLFF
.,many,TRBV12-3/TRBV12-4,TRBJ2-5,TGTGCCAGCAGTACAGGGTCCCAAGAGACCCAGTACTTC,CASSTGSQETQYF
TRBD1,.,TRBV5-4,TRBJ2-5,TGTGCCAGCAGCTCTCCGGACAGGGGGCTTGGTGAGACCCAGTACTTC,CASSSPDRGLGETQYF
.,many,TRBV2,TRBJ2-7,TGTGCCAGCAGGCGGGGAGCGACAGGGAACGAGCAGTACTTC,CASRRGATGNEQYF
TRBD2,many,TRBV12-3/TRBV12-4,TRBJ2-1,TGTGCCAGCAGTCCCGGGACTAGCGGGAGTTTTGATGAGCAGTTCTTC,CASSPGTSGSFDEQFF
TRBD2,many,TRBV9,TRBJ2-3,TGTGCCAGCACCCCAGACGGACTAGCGGGGGGCACAGATACGCAGTATTTT,CASTPDGLAGGTDTQYF